The clone carrying this T cell receptor beta chain has more than one count but fewer than ten. The target antigen is unknown. Here immunoSEQ multiplex PCR was the method, and the copy in TCRdb shows in-frame clones only, minus some. In the table there are 50,000 or so clones, approximately 79% of which are singletons. This sample was taken from a study of radiotherapy plus CTLA-4 blockade in lung cancer. Study results and caveats: Radiotherapy was combined with ipilimumab, and tumor-derived TCR clones then expanded in blood.

This CDR3 has 14 residues. The germline V gene has CDR1 SGHTA and CDR2 FQGNSA. J gave up 4 bases and V 6 bases, and 7 bases lay outside the gene matches. This chain joins TRBV7-2 and TRBJ1-2; 8 nucleotides agree with TRBD1. This clonotype was obtained from a human donor with non-small cell lung cancer who had stable disease on radiotherapy plus ipilimumab. Sequenced material: peripheral blood, taken from a patient treated with radiotherapy plus ipilimumab. The CDR3, as DNA: TGTGCCAGCAGATCTTCAGGACAGGGCTATGGCTACACCTTC. Its protein product is CASRSSGQGYGYTF.